This T cell receptor (beta chain) was sequenced during a study of cytomegalovirus exposure and HLA in healthy donors. Study details: Around 190 million T cells yielded around 100 million unique TCR beta sequences, as an earlier analysis found.

The V end was cut by 2 bases, the J end by 1 base, with 18 bases between. In germline, CDR1 is SGHVS, CDR2 FQNEAQ. The CDR3 loop spans 19 amino acids. On this clone itself: The antigen is not known.

Findings and caveats of the study: Confirmation in vitro established that a few CMV-associated chains were specific for CMV antigens.

The PCR made use of 60 Vbeta and 13 Jbeta primers. The table came from immunoSEQ multiplex PCR; TCRdb's copy has only in-frame clones and leaves some out. The sample holds more than 150,000 clones, around 74% seen once. The material sequenced was PBMCs. The rearrangement joins TRBV7-8 to TRBJ2-6; a possible D gene is TRBD2 (5 bases). This receptor was identified in a girl between 10 and 17 years old in good health and CMV-seropositive. The CDR3 coding sequence is TGTGCCAGCAGCTTAAGGCCGCTGGGAGTGGGATCTGGGGCCAACGTCCTGACTTTC. This gives the protein CASSLRPLGVGSGANVLTF. Drawing the rest from reference TRBV7-8 and TRBJ2-6, the complete variable domain is GAGVSQSPRYKVAKRGQDVALRCDPISGHVSLFWYQQALGQGPEFLTYFQNEAQLDKSGLPSDRFFAERPEGSVSTLKIQRTQQEDSAVYLCASSLRPLGVGSGANVLTFGAGSRLTVL.